These T cell receptor beta chains were read from a single sample in a study of blood T cell repertoires in COVID-19. The assay was immunoSEQ multiplex PCR, and TCRdb's table has in-frame clones only and misses some. Of around 270,000 clones listed, approximately 90% are singletons. The sequencing input was peripheral blood. These receptors all stem from a man aged 55 to 70 who had recovered from COVID-19. The CDR3 runs from the conserved cysteine through the conserved F or W. The order of the fields is J gene, clone size, V gene, D gene, CDR3 DNA, CDR3 protein. The D gene is left open where the match is weak. For some rows the clone size is stated as once, few or many, or as a class when expanded; others skip it.

j_gene: TRBJ1-2; abundance: -; v_gene: TRBV2; d_gene: -; CDR3nt: TGTGCCAGCACCCTCGGACGGACAAACTATGGCTACACCTTC; CDR3aa: CASTLGRTNYGYTF
j_gene: TRBJ1-1; abundance: few; v_gene: TRBV5-1; d_gene: -; CDR3nt: TGCGCCAGCAGCTTGGCAGGGAACACTGAAGCTTTCTTT; CDR3aa: CASSLAGNTEAFF
j_gene: TRBJ1-3; abundance: -; v_gene: TRBV6-5; d_gene: -; CDR3nt: TGTGCCAGCACCCAGGGGTTCTCTGGAAACACCATATATTTT; CDR3aa: CASTQGFSGNTIYF
j_gene: TRBJ1-5; abundance: -; v_gene: TRBV2; d_gene: -; CDR3nt: TGTGCCAGCAGCCAGAGGGATAGCAATCAGCCCCAGCATTTT; CDR3aa: CASSQRDSNQPQHF
j_gene: TRBJ1-1; abundance: -; v_gene: TRBV4-1; d_gene: -; CDR3nt: TGCGCCAGCAGCCAACTTTTAACAGGGAACACTGAAGCTTTCTTT; CDR3aa: CASSQLLTGNTEAFF
j_gene: TRBJ2-5; abundance: -; v_gene: TRBV15; d_gene: -; CDR3nt: TGTGCCACCAGCAGAGGAGGACATTACTTAGAGACCCAGTACTTC; CDR3aa: CATSRGGHYLETQYF
j_gene: TRBJ1-6; abundance: -; v_gene: TRBV5-1; d_gene: -; CDR3nt: TGCGCCAGCAGCCCTCGCCAGACAGAACTCAATTCACCCCTCCACTTT; CDR3aa: CASSPRQTELNSPLHF
j_gene: TRBJ2-7; abundance: -; v_gene: TRBV18; d_gene: TRBD1; CDR3nt: TGTGCCAGCTCACCTCCGACAGGGGTTGAGGCTTACGAGCAGTACTTC; CDR3aa: CASSPPTGVEAYEQYF
j_gene: TRBJ2-3; abundance: -; v_gene: TRBV24-1; d_gene: -; CDR3nt: TGTGCCACCAGTGATTCGAAGAAACGGACAGATACGCAGTATTTT; CDR3aa: CATSDSKKRTDTQYF
j_gene: TRBJ1-5; abundance: once; v_gene: TRBV19; d_gene: TRBD1; CDR3nt: TGTGCCAGTAAATCTAACGGACAGGGATATCAGCCCCAGCATTTT; CDR3aa: CASKSNGQGYQPQHF
j_gene: TRBJ1-2; abundance: -; v_gene: TRBV12-5; d_gene: -; CDR3nt: TGTGCTAGTGGTTTCGACAGCGTCTATGGCTACACCTTC; CDR3aa: CASGFDSVYGYTF
j_gene: TRBJ1-3; abundance: -; v_gene: TRBV13; d_gene: TRBD1; CDR3nt: TGTGCCAGCAGTTCGCTAGGACAGGGGAGAAACACCATATATTTT; CDR3aa: CASSSLGQGRNTIYF
j_gene: TRBJ2-3; abundance: -; v_gene: TRBV14; d_gene: TRBD2; CDR3nt: TGTGCCAGCAGCCAAGATTTCGCTAGCGGGGGGGCCTTCGATGGTACGCAGTATTTT; CDR3aa: CASSQDFASGGAFDGTQYF
j_gene: TRBJ1-2; abundance: -; v_gene: TRBV3-1/TRBV3-2; d_gene: TRBD1; CDR3nt: TGTGCCAGCAGCCAAGGGTCAGGGGGTTACTATGGCTACACCTTC; CDR3aa: CASSQGSGGYYGYTF
j_gene: TRBJ1-4; abundance: once; v_gene: TRBV6-5; d_gene: -; CDR3nt: TGTGCCAGCAGCTGGACAGCAACTAATGAAAAACTGTTTTTT; CDR3aa: CASSWTATNEKLFF
j_gene: TRBJ1-2; abundance: -; v_gene: TRBV9; d_gene: TRBD1; CDR3nt: TGTGCCAGCAGCCCTGACAGGGGCTCCAACTATGGCTACACCTTC; CDR3aa: CASSPDRGSNYGYTF
j_gene: TRBJ1-5; abundance: -; v_gene: TRBV7-9; d_gene: -; CDR3nt: TGTGCCAGCAGCTTAGGTCCGGGTAGCAATCAGCCCCAGCATTTT; CDR3aa: CASSLGPGSNQPQHF
j_gene: TRBJ2-1; abundance: -; v_gene: TRBV3-1/TRBV3-2; d_gene: -; CDR3nt: TGTGCCAGCAGCCAAGGTCAGGGCCCCAATGAGCAGTTCTTC; CDR3aa: CASSQGQGPNEQFF
j_gene: TRBJ2-1; abundance: -; v_gene: TRBV10-1; d_gene: -; CDR3nt: TGCGCCAGCACCCGGGGTGGCGCCGGCGACAATGAGCAGTTCTTC; CDR3aa: CASTRGGAGDNEQFF
j_gene: TRBJ2-6; abundance: -; v_gene: TRBV2; d_gene: -; CDR3nt: TGTGCCAGGGCGGGCCCGTCTGGGGCCAACGTCCTGACTTTC; CDR3aa: CARAGPSGANVLTF
j_gene: TRBJ1-2; abundance: -; v_gene: TRBV19; d_gene: TRBD1; CDR3nt: TGTGCCAGTAGTCGGGGACAGCCCTTAGCTAACTATGGCTACACCTTC; CDR3aa: CASSRGQPLANYGYTF
j_gene: TRBJ2-7; abundance: -; v_gene: TRBV7-9; d_gene: -; CDR3nt: TGTGCCAGCAGCCCGAATCTAAGCGAGCAGTACTTC; CDR3aa: CASSPNLSEQYF
j_gene: TRBJ2-1; abundance: once; v_gene: TRBV7-9; d_gene: -; CDR3nt: TGTGCCAGCAGCTCCAGGGCCAATGAGCAGTTCTTC; CDR3aa: CASSSRANEQFF
j_gene: TRBJ1-6; abundance: -; v_gene: TRBV30; d_gene: -; CDR3nt: TGTGCCTGGACTCTGGGCAGGGATCATTCACCCCTCCACTTT; CDR3aa: CAWTLGRDHSPLHF
j_gene: TRBJ1-2; abundance: -; v_gene: TRBV5-6; d_gene: -; CDR3nt: TGTGCCAGCAGCTTGGAGTTGGGTCAGGTGACAAACTATGGCTACACCTTC; CDR3aa: CASSLELGQVTNYGYTF
j_gene: TRBJ1-5; abundance: -; v_gene: TRBV10-3; d_gene: -; CDR3nt: TGTGCCATCTCTGGCGGGGGACGATATCAGCCCCAGCATTTT; CDR3aa: CAISGGGRYQPQHF